A selection of T cell receptor beta chains follows, all from one sample in a study of T cell repertoires in cytomegalovirus infection. MiXCR, applied by TCRdb to the reads, yields one record per CDR3 protein. The sample consists of 350,000 to 400,000 distinct CDR3 sequences, about 35% of them appearing once. No antigen has been identified for these receptors. Sample: cultured PBMCs, taken from culture after CMV antigen stimulation. These receptors all stem from a human donor in good health (CMV status not recorded). Some clones in this sample may be carry-over from other donors' samples. Both conserved end residues are part of each CDR3. D genes are given only for firm matches. Expanded clones get a size class; other rows say once, few or many, or leave the size out.

d_call j_call v_call clone_size cdr3_nt cdr3_aa
. TRBJ2-7 TRBV20-1 . TGCAGTGCTAGAGATTTCCTAGGGAGCTACGAGCAGTACTTC CSARDFLGSYEQYF
. TRBJ2-3 TRBV28 . TGTGCCAGCACAACAGGTACCAAAGGCACAGATACGCAGTATTTT CASTTGTKGTDTQYF
. TRBJ2-2 TRBV19 . TGTGCCAGTAGTCCTCGGAGCGGGGAGCTGTTTTTT CASSPRSGELFF
TRBD2 TRBJ2-2 TRBV7-2 . TGTGCCAGCACCTCCGGCCCCGATCTAGCGGGAGGGGTCACCGGGGAGCTGTTTTTT CASTSGPDLAGGVTGELFF
. TRBJ1-1 TRBV7-6 . TGTGCCAGCAGCTTAGAAAGGGCCAGATCCGTAGCTTTCTTT CASSLERARSVAFF
. TRBJ2-3 TRBV19 few TGTGCCAGTAGTACCGCTGGCGATACGCAGTATTTT CASSTAGDTQYF
. TRBJ2-1 TRBV18 once TGTGCCAGCTCACCTTGGGCAGATGTTTACAATGAGCAGTTCTTC CASSPWADVYNEQFF
TRBD2 TRBJ2-1 TRBV5-4 . TGTGCCAGCAGCTCCTCGACTAGCGGGAGGGACAATGAGCAGTTCTTC CASSSSTSGRDNEQFF
TRBD1 TRBJ1-1 TRBV10-3 . TGTGCCATCGATTCCGGGACAGGGGGGGGTAACACTGAAGCTTTCTTT CAIDSGTGGGNTEAFF
TRBD1 TRBJ2-5 TRBV9 . TGTGCCAGCAGCGTAGCTACAGGAAGACAGGGCCAAGAGACCCAGTACTTC CASSVATGRQGQETQYF
TRBD1 TRBJ2-5 TRBV10-3 . TGTGCCATCAGTGAGTCGTGGGGACAGGCATCCTTTCAAGAGACCCAGTACTTC CAISESWGQASFQETQYF
. TRBJ1-1 TRBV12-5 few TGTGCTAGTGGTTTGGTAAATACATGGGGGTCTTCTGAAGCTTTCTTT CASGLVNTWGSSEAFF
TRBD1 TRBJ2-7 TRBV28 many TGTGCCAGCAGCCCGCGACAGGGGGCGAGGGAGCAGTACTTC CASSPRQGAREQYF
. TRBJ2-7 TRBV7-8 . TGTGCCAGCAGCTTAGTGTGGCGGCAGAGAGCCTACGAGCAGTACTTC CASSLVWRQRAYEQYF
. TRBJ2-4 TRBV5-3 . TGTGCCAGAAGCTACAAGACTAGGCCCAAAAACATTCAGTACTTC CARSYKTRPKNIQYF
. TRBJ1-5 TRBV7-2 many TGTGCCAGCAGCTTAACCCCTCCGGATCAGCCCCAGCATTTT CASSLTPPDQPQHF
. TRBJ1-4 TRBV7-8 few TGTGCCAGCAGCCTTCGGGGCAGGGCAACTAATGAAAAACTGTTTTTT CASSLRGRATNEKLFF
. TRBJ2-5 TRBV15 . TGTGCCACCAGCAGAGATGCCTCCTGGGGTGCCCAGTACTTC CATSRDASWGAQYF
. TRBJ1-1 TRBV6-6 . TGTGCCAGCCAGCCCCAGGGACTTTCGTGGACTGAAGCTTTCTTT CASQPQGLSWTEAFF
. TRBJ2-1 TRBV12-3/TRBV12-4 few TGTGCCAGCAGCCGGGTCGGCCTTAATGAGCAGTTCTTC CASSRVGLNEQFF
. TRBJ1-4 TRBV12-3/TRBV12-4 . TGTGCCAGCACCCTGGCAGGGCCTAATGAAAAACTGTTTTTT CASTLAGPNEKLFF
. TRBJ2-1 TRBV24-1 . TGTGCCACCAGTGGAAGAATCGGACCCGCAGGGCATGAGCAGTTCTTC CATSGRIGPAGHEQFF
. TRBJ2-1 TRBV7-6 many TGTGCCAGCAGCCGGGACGCTGAGGGATACAATGAGCAGTTCTTC CASSRDAEGYNEQFF
. TRBJ2-1 TRBV7-2 few TGTGCCAGCAGCACTCAACGTGGGAATGAGCAGTTCTTC CASSTQRGNEQFF
TRBD2 TRBJ2-7 TRBV7-2 . TGTGCCAGCAGACTAGCGGAGATCTACGAGCAGTACTTC CASRLAEIYEQYF
. TRBJ2-1 TRBV20-1 . TGCAGTGCTAGTTGGATACGCTCCTACAATGAGCAGTTCTTC CSASWIRSYNEQFF
TRBD1 TRBJ1-5 TRBV7-2 . TGTGCCAGCAGCCGACAGGGAGGGTCGAGGCAGCCCCAGCATTTT CASSRQGGSRQPQHF
. TRBJ2-7 TRBV27 . TGTGCCAGCACCGGGGGCGGGACCTACGAGCAGTACTTC CASTGGGTYEQYF
TRBD1 TRBJ1-2 TRBV4-3 . TGCGCCAGCAGCCAAGAGCAGAAACAGGGGGCGACGGATGGCTACACCTTC CASSQEQKQGATDGYTF
. TRBJ2-1 TRBV4-3 . TGCGCCAGCAGCCAAGATACAGGGCACAATGAGCAGTTCTTC CASSQDTGHNEQFF
. TRBJ1-1 TRBV12-3/TRBV12-4 . TGTGCCAGCAGTTTAGGCAGGGGTTACGCCGCCCCTGAAGCTTTCTTT CASSLGRGYAAPEAFF
. TRBJ2-7 TRBV7-6 few TGTGCCAGCAACTCCCCCATGGGACTTTCTGGGGGCGAGCAGTACTTC CASNSPMGLSGGEQYF
. TRBJ2-2 TRBV4-1 . TGCGCCAGCAGCCCAGTACAACGGGACTCCCTCTTTTTTCACACCGGGGAGCTGTTTTTT CASSPVQRDSLFFHTGELFF
. TRBJ2-2 TRBV7-8 . TGTGCCAGCAGCCTCCCGAAGGGAGCGAACACCGGGGAGCTGTTTTTT CASSLPKGANTGELFF
. TRBJ2-7 TRBV20-1 . TGCAGTGCTTCTTTTAGTTCGGGCGCCTACGAGCAGTACTTC CSASFSSGAYEQYF
. TRBJ1-1 TRBV11-2 . TGTGCCAGCAGTCACAGGGTAGCCACTGAAGCTTTCTTT CASSHRVATEAFF
. TRBJ1-1 TRBV19 many TGTGCCAGTAGTTTCTTGGGGATGAACACTGAAGCTTTCTTT CASSFLGMNTEAFF
TRBD1 TRBJ1-1 TRBV24-1 . TGTGCCACCAGATCGACAGGGTGGGACACTGAAGCTTTCTTT CATRSTGWDTEAFF
TRBD2 TRBJ2-1 TRBV20-1 few TGCAGTGCTATCCCCCTCGGCGGGGGGGCCTACAATGAGCAGTTCTTC CSAIPLGGGAYNEQFF
. TRBJ1-1 TRBV19 few TGTGCCAGTAGTATAGGGACGGAGAACACTGAAGCTTTCTTT CASSIGTENTEAFF